These T cell receptor beta chains were read from a single sample in a study of T cells in localized non-small cell lung cancer. Assay used: immunoSEQ multiplex PCR; TCRdb lists only in-frame clones, some missing. The sample contains roughly 1,200 clones, just over 35% of which appear only once. This specimen was lung tumor tissue, taken before any cancer treatment. The source is a male donor at least 60 years old with stage II squamous cell lung carcinoma. Each CDR3 is given with its conserved first and last residue. D genes are given only for firm matches. A row's size may be missing; if present it is once, few, many or a size class.

D: -
V: TRBV18
size: -
J: TRBJ2-1
CDR3: CASSPWNNEQFF
DNA: TGTGCCAGCTCACCATGGAACAATGAGCAGTTCTTC

D: -
V: TRBV11-3
size: medium-sized
J: TRBJ2-5
CDR3: CASSLAAGRKTQYF
DNA: TGTGCCAGCAGCTTGGCCGCAGGTAGGAAGACCCAGTACTTC

D: -
V: TRBV9
size: -
J: TRBJ1-2
CDR3: CASSESGTNYGYTF
DNA: TGTGCCAGCAGTGAGTCAGGGACTAACTATGGCTACACCTTC

D: -
V: TRBV15
size: -
J: TRBJ1-1
CDR3: CATSRDVVSPEAFF
DNA: TGTGCCACCAGCAGAGATGTCGTCAGCCCTGAAGCTTTCTTT

D: -
V: TRBV6-8
size: -
J: TRBJ1-5
CDR3: CASSSGQGNQPQHF
DNA: TGTGCCAGCAGCTCGGGGCAAGGCAATCAGCCCCAGCATTTT

D: TRBD2
V: TRBV18
size: -
J: TRBJ2-7
CDR3: CASSPVTSGGPIYYEQYF
DNA: TGTGCCAGCTCACCCGTAACTAGCGGGGGGCCAATTTACTACGAGCAGTACTTC

D: -
V: TRBV19
size: -
J: TRBJ1-5
CDR3: CASSIVRLVSNQPQHF
DNA: TGTGCCAGTAGTATAGTACGCCTTGTGAGCAATCAGCCCCAGCATTTT

D: -
V: TRBV19
size: -
J: TRBJ1-2
CDR3: CASSTGDRYYGYTF
DNA: TGTGCCAGTAGTACCGGGGACCGATACTATGGCTACACCTTC

D: -
V: TRBV19
size: -
J: TRBJ1-2
CDR3: CASSLTGFGYTF
DNA: TGTGCCAGTAGCCTCACAGGGTTTGGCTACACCTTC

D: -
V: TRBV18
size: -
J: TRBJ2-7
CDR3: CASSPSSYEQYF
DNA: TGTGCCAGCTCCCCCTCATCCTACGAGCAGTACTTC

D: -
V: TRBV14
size: -
J: TRBJ1-2
CDR3: CASSQHQEGAAGYTF
DNA: TGTGCCAGCAGCCAACATCAGGAGGGAGCGGCTGGCTACACCTTC

D: -
V: TRBV6-8
size: medium-sized
J: TRBJ1-4
CDR3: CASSRGGLADEKLFF
DNA: TGTGCCAGCAGCCGAGGCGGACTGGCAGATGAAAAACTGTTTTTT

D: TRBD1
V: TRBV12-5
size: -
J: TRBJ1-2
CDR3: CASGLGTGNYGYTF
DNA: TGTGCTAGTGGTTTGGGGACAGGAAACTATGGCTACACCTTC

D: TRBD1
V: TRBV11-3
size: -
J: TRBJ1-2
CDR3: CASSLERGQGGYGYTF
DNA: TGTGCCAGCAGCTTAGAAAGGGGACAGGGGGGATATGGCTACACCTTC

D: -
V: TRBV7-5
size: medium-sized
J: TRBJ2-3
CDR3: CASSLGLGGGVTDTQYF
DNA: TGTGCCAGCAGCTTGGGCCTGGGAGGAGGTGTCACAGATACGCAGTATTTT

D: -
V: TRBV6-8
size: -
J: TRBJ1-3
CDR3: CASSYSNPASSGNTIYF
DNA: TGTGCCAGCAGTTACTCGAACCCGGCCAGCTCTGGAAACACCATATATTTT

D: -
V: TRBV10-3
size: large
J: TRBJ2-2
CDR3: CAISEVVGPNTGELFF
DNA: TGTGCCATCAGTGAGGTTGTTGGCCCGAACACCGGGGAGCTGTTTTTT

D: -
V: TRBV11-3
size: -
J: TRBJ2-7
CDR3: CASSQTDRTYEQYF
DNA: TGTGCCAGCAGCCAAACTGACAGAACCTACGAGCAGTACTTC

D: TRBD2
V: TRBV11-3
size: few
J: TRBJ2-1
CDR3: CASSLGIAGGANEQFF
DNA: TGTGCCAGCAGCTTGGGCATAGCGGGAGGGGCCAATGAGCAGTTCTTC

D: -
V: TRBV18
size: once
J: TRBJ2-5
CDR3: CASSPGERATQETQYF
DNA: TGTGCCAGCTCCCCCGGGGAGCGGGCCACCCAAGAGACCCAGTACTTC

D: -
V: TRBV6-8
size: few
J: TRBJ2-1
CDR3: CASSFLQGGNNEQFF
DNA: TGTGCCAGCAGTTTCCTTCAGGGGGGAAATAATGAGCAGTTCTTC

D: -
V: TRBV6-8
size: medium-sized
J: TRBJ2-7
CDR3: CASSYTLGGAYEQYF
DNA: TGTGCCAGCAGTTACACGCTAGGAGGGGCCTACGAGCAGTACTTC

D: -
V: TRBV2
size: few
J: TRBJ1-1
CDR3: CASSPDSTEAFF
DNA: TGTGCCAGCAGCCCTGACAGCACTGAAGCTTTCTTT

D: TRBD1
V: TRBV29-1
size: -
J: TRBJ1-2
CDR3: CSVGDQGAGGYTF
DNA: TGCAGCGTTGGGGATCAGGGGGCAGGAGGCTACACCTTC

D: TRBD1
V: TRBV10-1
size: -
J: TRBJ2-7
CDR3: CASSYERDRGYNEQYF
DNA: TGCGCCAGCAGTTACGAAAGGGACAGGGGTTACAACGAGCAGTACTTC

D: -
V: TRBV19
size: -
J: TRBJ1-1
CDR3: CASSILGLGTEAFF
DNA: TGTGCCAGTAGTATATTAGGGCTTGGCACTGAAGCTTTCTTT

D: -
V: TRBV28
size: few
J: TRBJ1-4
CDR3: CASSHRATNEKLFF
DNA: TGTGCCAGCAGTCACAGGGCCACTAATGAAAAACTGTTTTTT

D: TRBD1
V: TRBV18
size: -
J: TRBJ1-5
CDR3: CASSPDRGKGYQPQHF
DNA: TGTGCCAGCTCACCAGACAGGGGAAAGGGCTATCAGCCCCAGCATTTT

D: -
V: TRBV19
size: -
J: TRBJ2-2
CDR3: CASSIQEATGELFF
DNA: TGTGCCAGTAGTATTCAGGAGGCCACCGGGGAGCTGTTTTTT

D: TRBD2
V: TRBV25-1
size: -
J: TRBJ2-2
CDR3: CASSRSGTSWNTGELFF
DNA: TGTGCCAGCAGCCGATCCGGGACTAGTTGGAACACCGGGGAGCTGTTTTTT

D: TRBD1
V: TRBV18
size: -
J: TRBJ2-6
CDR3: CASPGRQGDSGANVLTF
DNA: TGTGCCAGCCCGGGCAGACAGGGGGACTCTGGGGCCAACGTCCTGACTTTC

D: -
V: TRBV14
size: -
J: TRBJ2-5
CDR3: CASSQVAGQKTQYF
DNA: TGTGCCAGCAGCCAAGTCGCAGGTCAAAAGACCCAGTACTTC

D: TRBD2
V: TRBV6-8
size: -
J: TRBJ2-1
CDR3: CASSERTSGRNEQFF
DNA: TGTGCCAGCAGTGAGAGGACTAGCGGGAGGAATGAGCAGTTCTTC

D: TRBD1
V: TRBV30
size: -
J: TRBJ2-7
CDR3: CAWGTTGGQDEQYF
DNA: TGTGCCTGGGGGACGACAGGGGGGCAGGACGAGCAGTACTTC

D: TRBD1
V: TRBV6-8
size: few
J: TRBJ1-2
CDR3: CASSVVAGGNYGYTF
DNA: TGTGCCAGCAGTGTGGTAGCAGGGGGTAACTATGGCTACACCTTC

D: -
V: TRBV18
size: few
J: TRBJ1-1
CDR3: CASSTDRLNTEAFF
DNA: TGTGCCAGCTCAACGGACAGATTGAACACTGAAGCTTTCTTT

D: -
V: TRBV6-8
size: -
J: TRBJ1-3
CDR3: CASSYIGGRYSGNTIYF
DNA: TGTGCCAGCAGTTACATCGGGGGGAGATACTCTGGAAACACCATATATTTT

D: TRBD2
V: TRBV10-1
size: few
J: TRBJ2-7
CDR3: CASSGGGGQYF
DNA: TGCGCCAGCAGCGGCGGGGGGGGACAGTACTTC

D: -
V: TRBV6-8
size: few
J: TRBJ1-2
CDR3: CASSSLGGGFGYTF
DNA: TGTGCCAGCAGTTCCTTAGGGGGGGGCTTTGGCTACACCTTC

D: -
V: TRBV9
size: few
J: TRBJ2-7
CDR3: CASSEASPYEQYF
DNA: TGTGCCAGCAGTGAAGCTAGCCCCTACGAGCAGTACTTC

D: TRBD1
V: TRBV19
size: -
J: TRBJ1-2
CDR3: CASSTLGPGQGADYGYTF
DNA: TGTGCCAGTAGTACCCTAGGACCGGGACAGGGGGCAGACTATGGCTACACCTTC

D: TRBD1
V: TRBV6-8
size: few
J: TRBJ2-2
CDR3: CASGTGENGELFF
DNA: TGTGCCAGCGGTACAGGGGAAAACGGGGAGCTGTTTTTT

D: -
V: TRBV18
size: -
J: TRBJ2-7
CDR3: CASSPRGVREQYF
DNA: TGTGCCAGCTCACCTAGGGGGGTACGCGAGCAGTACTTC

D: -
V: TRBV9
size: few
J: TRBJ1-2
CDR3: CASSEALRHYGYTF
DNA: TGTGCCAGCAGTGAAGCGCTTCGCCATTACGGCTACACCTTC

D: -
V: TRBV10-1
size: -
J: TRBJ1-3
CDR3: CASSESGSGNTIYF
DNA: TGCGCCAGCAGTGAGTCGGGGTCTGGAAACACCATATATTTT

D: -
V: TRBV14
size: -
J: TRBJ1-2
CDR3: CASSQEARVGYTF
DNA: TGTGCCAGCAGCCAAGAGGCGAGGGTCGGCTACACCTTC

D: -
V: TRBV11-3
size: few
J: TRBJ2-7
CDR3: CASSLPKVGYEQYF
DNA: TGTGCCAGCAGCTTACCCAAAGTCGGCTACGAGCAGTACTTC